The next 3 T cell receptor beta chains were all read from a single sample in a study of blood T cell repertoires in COVID-19. Data came from immunoSEQ multiplex PCR; TCRdb stores just in-frame clones and leaves some out. Of around 68,000 clones listed, roughly three quarters are singletons. Specimen: peripheral blood. All receptors come from a woman aged 45-65 years with acute or convalescent COVID-19.

This clone was picked up a small number of times. This chain links TRBV6-5 with TRBJ2-3, with TRBD1 as a possible D gene (6 bases). The CDR3 is 15 residues long. The germline V and J ends were trimmed by 5 bases and 3 bases, with 15 bases remaining between them. Germline V gives CDR1 MNHEY, CDR2 SVGAGI. The CDR3 region is CASSTGPLGTDTQYF. In DNA form, the CDR3 reads TGTGCCAGCAGTACAGGGCCCCTAGGGACAGATACGCAGTATTTT.

This clone has only one observation. The chain links TRBV2 to TRBJ2-2; D remains unclear. The germline V gene has CDR1 SNHLY and CDR2 FYNNEI. CDR3 length: 16 residues. The ends were cut back, 2 bases at V and 5 bases at J, with 15 bases in the middle. The CDR3 sequence is CASSEQFAGNTGELFF. The CDR3 DNA reads as TGTGCCAGCAGTGAACAGTTCGCAGGCAATACCGGGGAGCTGTTTTTT.

V is TRBV6-5 and J is TRBJ2-1; 9 bases match TRBD2. CDR3 length equals 15 residues. With V trimmed by 2 bases and J by 7 bases, 6 bases remained unmatched. The germline V gene has CDR1 MNHEY and CDR2 SVGAGI. CDR3 bases: TGTGCCAGCAGTTACGTTGCCGCGGGGGGGAATGAGCAGTTCTTC. Protein: CASSYVAAGGNEQFF.